The next 24 T cell receptor beta chains were all read from a single sample in a study of molecular identifiers for immune sequencing clone quantification. TCRdb re-derived calls from the PCR reads in MiXCR, one entry per CDR3 protein. The table shows 9,500 to 15,000 distinct CDR3 sequences, with roughly 16% occurring only once. The sequenced material came from naive CD8+ T cells from blood, with Jurkat cell RNA spiked in. The subset was: FACS-sorted CD8+CD4-CCR7+CD45RA+ naive T cells. The origin of the receptors is a human donor in good health. Some libraries in this study had Jurkat cell RNA spiked in.

This clonotype was seen many times. The chain links TRBV11-2 to TRBJ1-5; 9 positions agree with TRBD1. V was clipped by 4 bases and J by 3 bases; unmatched bases: 4. CDR1 SGHAT and CDR2 FQNNGV come from the germline V gene. The CDR3 is 15 amino acids. The CDR3: CASSSGTGINQPQHF. CDR3 in DNA: TGTGCCAGCAGCTCGGGGACAGGGATCAATCAGCCCCAGCATTTT.

This clonotype came up many times. The chain carries TRBV5-6 and TRBJ1-5; TRBD1 is a possible D gene (6 bases). The CDR3 consists of 17 residues. The germline V gene encodes CDR1 SGHDT and CDR2 YYEEEE. The V and J ends lost 0 bases and 4 bases respectively, with 17 bases between them. This CDR3 is CASSLERDRPENQPQHF. The CDR3 DNA reads as TGTGCCAGCAGCTTGGAGAGAGACAGGCCCGAAAATCAGCCCCAGCATTTT.

Sample share makes this clonotype medium-sized. The chain combines TRBV7-2 with TRBJ2-7, with a possible D match to TRBD1 (5 bases). Germline V CDR1 and CDR2: SGHTA, FQGNSA. Trimming stripped 1 base from V and 0 bases from J, with 10 bases between. CDR3 size: 15 residues. CDR3 DNA: TGTGCCAGCAGCTTAGTGACAGCGAGCTCCTACGAGCAGTACTTC. Translation gives CASSLVTASSYEQYF.

There are many counts of this clonotype. The chain joins TRBV7-8 to TRBJ1-1; D remains unclear. Trimming took 2 bases from V and 3 from J, leaving 13 bases between them. The CDR3 loop spans 15 amino acids. The germline gives CDR1 SGHVS, CDR2 FQNEAQ. CDR3 bases: TGTGCCAGCAGCTTACGTCATTACAGCGACACTGAAGCTTTCTTT. This sequence encodes CASSLRHYSDTEAFF.

This clonotype was seen repeatedly, ten times or more. CDR3 sequence: CASSPPPDRVRTGELFF. In DNA, the CDR3 is TGTGCCAGCAGCCCTCCCCCGGACAGGGTGCGCACCGGGGAGCTGTTTTTT. This chain uses TRBV28 with TRBJ2-2; 8 nucleotides agree with TRBD1. The CDR3 is 17 residues long. Trimming removed 6 bases from V and 4 bases from J; junction bases left unmatched: 13. Germline loops: CDR1 MDHEN, CDR2 SYDVKM. Using reference TRBV28 and TRBJ2-2 for the parts outside the CDR3, the full variable domain is DVKVTQSSRYLVKRTGEKVFLECVQDMDHENMFWYRQDPGLGLRLIYFSYDVKMKEKGDIPEGYSVSREKKERFSLILESASTNQTSMYLCASSPPPDRVRTGELFFGEGSRLTVL.

Many counts were recorded for this clonotype. The V call is TRBV6-5, the J call TRBJ2-3; D is undetermined. This CDR3 has 14 residues. V lost 0 bases to trimming and J lost 6 bases, with 10 bases between them. CDR1 and CDR2 from the germline V gene are MNHEY and SVGAGI. This CDR3 is CASSYSGRKDTQYF. The CDR3 DNA sequence: TGTGCCAGCAGTTACTCAGGACGAAAGGATACGCAGTATTTT.

This clonotype is termed medium-sized. V is TRBV4-1 and J is TRBJ2-7; possible D gene TRBD1, 5 bases. There are 13 residues in the CDR3. V lost 0 bases and J 5 bases, leaving 8 bases between the germline ends. Germline V gene sequence: CDR1 MGHRA, CDR2 YSYEKL. CDR3 residues: CASSQDWGDEQYF. The CDR3 DNA reads TGCGCCAGCAGCCAAGATTGGGGCGACGAGCAGTACTTC.

This clonotype is judged medium-sized. V usage is TRBV28 and J usage is TRBJ1-5; 8 bases agree with TRBD1. Germline values: CDR1 MDHEN, CDR2 SYDVKM. There are 16 residues in the CDR3. V was clipped by 4 bases and J by 6 bases; unmatched bases: 11. The CDR3 coding sequence is TGTGCCAGCAGTTGGGTGATAGGACAGGGAGGTCAGCCCCAGCATTTT. This encodes CASSWVIGQGGQPQHF.

This clonotype was picked up many times. The chain employs TRBV27 and TRBJ2-2; the D is unclear. Germline lookup yields CDR1 MNHEY and CDR2 SMNVEV (reference sequence). Between the trimmed V and J ends, which lost 3 bases and 4 bases, there was a span of 6 bases. The CDR3 runs 13 residues. The CDR3 coding sequence is TGTGCCAGCAGTTTGGTGGGCACCGGGGAGCTGTTTTTT. This codes for CASSLVGTGELFF.

This clonotype was found many times. The chain carries TRBV20-1 and TRBJ2-3, with TRBD2 identical over 12 bases. This CDR3 region has 18 residues. V was clipped by 0 bases and J by 5 bases; unmatched bases: 12. The germline CDR1 and CDR2 sequences are DFQATT and SNEGSKA (reference sequence). As DNA, the CDR3 is TGCAGTGCTAGAGATCCCGCTAGCGGGAGGGCCCGGGGAGATACGCAGTATTTT. Residues: CSARDPASGRARGDTQYF.

This clonotype has a count of ten or more. This chain joins TRBV28 and TRBJ2-5, with D possibly being TRBD2 (6 bases). Trimming cost V 6 bases and J 4 bases, with 21 bases left between them. Germline V CDR1 and CDR2: MDHEN, SYDVKM. The length of the CDR3 is 16 residues. The CDR3 DNA sequence: TGTGCCAGCAGGGGCGGGGCCCAACCCACGAGAGAGACCCAGTACTTC. Encoded protein: CASRGGAQPTRETQYF.

The gene calls are TRBV5-1 and TRBJ1-3; D is uncertain. The CDR3 covers 17 residues. V dropped 3 bases and J dropped 0 bases, with 16 bases sitting between them. Germline CDR1 and CDR2: SGHRS and YFSETQ. CDR3: CASSWNLLVPSGNTIYF. Written as DNA, the CDR3 is TGCGCCAGCAGCTGGAACTTGTTGGTGCCCTCTGGAAACACCATATATTTT.

Remarks on this clonotype: Without the conserved terminal phenylalanine or tryptophan, this CDR3 likely stems from a read error. No DNA is shown, since the ends of the CDR3 on it are uncertain; the CDR3 is the one TCRdb lists. The chain is built from TRBV4-1 and TRBJ2-2; the tabulated D call, TRBD2, remains unverified against the DNA. Counting both end residues, the CDR3 totals 16 amino acids. Germline loops: CDR1 MGHRA, CDR2 YSYEKL. The CDR3 here is CASSHVAGANTGELLV.

This clonotype has more than one count but fewer than ten. The chain uses TRBV3-1 and TRBJ1-1; D not resolved. Per germline, CDR1 LGHDT and CDR2 YNNKEL (reference sequence). Trimming cost V 1 base and J 0 bases, with 9 bases left between them. This CDR3 comprises 15 residues. DNA of the CDR3: TGTGCCAGCAGCCAAGTCCCACAGTTGAACACTGAAGCTTTCTTT. It specifies CASSQVPQLNTEAFF.

This clonotype is termed medium-sized. V gene TRBV5-1 combines with J gene TRBJ1-1; maybe TRBD1 (6 bases). The germline CDR1 and CDR2 sequences are SGHRS and YFSETQ. Trimming stripped 1 base from V and 7 bases from J, with 17 bases between. This CDR3 has 15 residues. The CDR3 sequence is CASSLSPGTIDEAFF. DNA of the CDR3: TGCGCCAGCAGCTTGTCCCCCGGGACAATAGATGAAGCTTTCTTT.

By its share, this clonotype is medium-sized. V is TRBV20-1 and J is TRBJ2-7, with 8 bases fitting TRBD2. The trim removed 6 bases at V and 0 bases at J, leaving 19 bases unmatched. CDR1 and CDR2 (germline): DFQATT, SNEGSKA (reference sequence). The length of the CDR3 is 18 residues. As DNA, the CDR3 is TGCAGTGCCCCGAAGTGGGTGCTAGCGGGCCGACTCTCCTACGAGCAGTACTTC. This encodes CSAPKWVLAGRLSYEQYF.

By sample share, this clonotype is medium-sized. The chain links TRBV3-1 to TRBJ2-2; TRBD2 might be the D (5 bases). In germline, CDR1 is LGHDT, CDR2 YNNKEL (reference sequence). V lost 0 bases and J 1 base, leaving 15 bases between the germline ends. This CDR3 comprises 18 residues. Here the CDR3 DNA reads TGTGCCAGCAGCCAAGATAGTCTTAGAGGGCTGAACACCGGGGAGCTGTTTTTT. Translated: CASSQDSLRGLNTGELFF.

In this sample, this clonotype is medium-sized. CDR3 sequence (DNA): TGTGCCAGCAGCTGGGGGGCAGAAGCTTTCTTT. Translation: CASSWGAEAFF. The chain links TRBV7-8 to TRBJ1-1, with a possible D match to TRBD1 (6 bases). This CDR3 is built from 11 residues. The germline gives CDR1 SGHVS, CDR2 FQNEAQ. V lost 4 bases, J lost 8 bases, and 8 bases lay in between. The whole variable domain, remainder taken from reference TRBV7-8 and TRBJ1-1, is GAGVSQSPRYKVAKRGQDVALRCDPISGHVSLFWYQQALGQGPEFLTYFQNEAQLDKSGLPSDRFFAERPEGSVSTLKIQRTQQEDSAVYLCASSWGAEAFFGQGTRLTVV.

This clonotype was observed a few times. A much bigger clone sits one base away, suggesting this may be a read error. The chain has TRBV4-1 and TRBJ2-3, with D hard to call. The CDR3 has 16 amino acids. Germline V lookup: CDR1 MGHRA, CDR2 YSYEKL. The germline V and J ends were trimmed by 0 bases and 10 bases, with 20 bases remaining between them. CDR3 coding DNA: TGCGCCAGCAGCCAAGATTTTGGTCAAGTAATGGGTGCGCAGTATTTT. It is translated as CASSQDFGQVMGAQYF.

This clonotype is classed as medium-sized (0.01 to 0.1%). The chain links TRBV7-8 to TRBJ2-3; 7 bases map to TRBD2. This CDR3 spans 18 amino acids. The V gene's germline CDR1 is SGHVS and CDR2 FQNEAQ. The V segment lost 5 bases and the J segment 1 base; nucleotides outside the gene matches: 15. The CDR3 DNA reads TGTGCCAGCAGCCATGGTAGGGCGGGAGCTTTTGGCACAGATACGCAGTATTTT. Its protein is CASSHGRAGAFGTDTQYF.

The chain joins TRBV19 to TRBJ2-7; D may be TRBD2 (6 bases). CDR1 and CDR2 (germline): LNHDA, SQIVND (reference sequence). This CDR3 is 15 amino acids long. The V end lost 4 bases, the J end lost 4 bases, and 17 bases lay between the germline ends. CDR3 residues: CASSTSPAGSYEQYF. CDR3 DNA: TGTGCCAGTAGTACCTCGCCCGCGGGATCGTACGAGCAGTACTTC.

In its sample, this clonotype is medium-sized. This rearrangement joins TRBV27 to TRBJ2-3; D is ambiguous. With 3 bases removed from V and 1 base from J, the gap between germline ends came to 8 bases. The CDR3 totals 14 residues. CDR1 and CDR2 (germline): MNHEY, SMNVEV (reference sequence). CDR3 DNA sequence: TGTGCCAGCAGTTTGCTGCAGGGCACAGATACGCAGTATTTT. Its translation is CASSLLQGTDTQYF.

Sample share makes this clonotype medium-sized. The chain is built from TRBV4-1 and TRBJ2-3, with 7 bases matching TRBD2. Trimming cost V 0 bases and J 7 bases; bases outside gene matches: 13. The CDR3 covers 17 residues. CDR1 is MGHRA and CDR2 is YSYEKL in the germline V gene. DNA for the CDR3: TGCGCCAGCAGCCAAGATCGAGGAAGCGGGGAGGGAAATACGCAGTATTTT. Its translation is CASSQDRGSGEGNTQYF.

This clonotype was recorded many times. The V and J genes are TRBV3-1 and TRBJ2-2, with 13 bases matching TRBD2. The CDR3 runs to 16 residues. The V and J ends lost 4 bases and 9 bases, in that order; junction bases with no gene match: 8. CDR1 and CDR2 (germline): LGHDT, YNNKEL (reference sequence). The CDR3 DNA reads TGTGCCAGCAGCCCACCGACTAGCGGGAGGTTCTGGGAGCTGTTTTTT. Its translation is CASSPPTSGRFWELFF.